This T cell receptor (beta chain) originates from a study of T cells in Graves' hyperthyroidism and ophthalmopathy. Regarding the study as a whole: From stable hyperthyroidism, ophthalmopathy was set apart by a 13 V-J model.

This clonotype was seen at least ten times. Its antigen is as yet unknown. This CDR3 contains 16 residues. Germline trimming cut 3 bases from V and 0 bases from J; bases unmatched to any gene: 3. Germline CDR1 and CDR2: SGHRS and YFSETQ. Out of approximately 10 ml of fresh peripheral blood came the PBMCs. Amplification targeted TCR beta CDR3 regions from RNA transcripts. An initial round of RT-PCR targeting the TCR CDR3 relied on the HTBI primer set. TCRdb re-analysed the multiplex PCR reads in MiXCR, keeping a single row per CDR3 protein. The sample lists around 400,000 distinct CDR3 sequences, more than 20% occurring once.

The sequence came from a man aged 50 to 60 with Graves' hyperthyroidism. The genes are TRBV5-1 and TRBJ2-3, with TRBD2 identical over 11 bases. Sequencing was carried out using blood. This CDR3 reads CASSWIAGGSTDTQYF. The CDR3 DNA reads TGCGCCAGCAGCTGGATAGCGGGAGGGAGCACAGATACGCAGTATTTT.